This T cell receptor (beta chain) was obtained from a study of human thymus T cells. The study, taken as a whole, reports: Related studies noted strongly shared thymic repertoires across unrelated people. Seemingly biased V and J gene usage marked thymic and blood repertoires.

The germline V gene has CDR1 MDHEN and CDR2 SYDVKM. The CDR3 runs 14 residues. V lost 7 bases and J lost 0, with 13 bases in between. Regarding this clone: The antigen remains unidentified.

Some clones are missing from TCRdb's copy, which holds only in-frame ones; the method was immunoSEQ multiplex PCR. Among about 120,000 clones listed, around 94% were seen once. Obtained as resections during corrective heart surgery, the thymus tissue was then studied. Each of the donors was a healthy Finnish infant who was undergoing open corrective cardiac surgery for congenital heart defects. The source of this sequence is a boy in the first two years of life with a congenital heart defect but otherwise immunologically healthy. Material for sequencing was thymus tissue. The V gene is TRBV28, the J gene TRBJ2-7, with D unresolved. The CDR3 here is CASTPEEDSYEQYF. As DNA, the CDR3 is TGTGCCAGCACCCCGGAAGAGGACTCCTACGAGCAGTACTTC.